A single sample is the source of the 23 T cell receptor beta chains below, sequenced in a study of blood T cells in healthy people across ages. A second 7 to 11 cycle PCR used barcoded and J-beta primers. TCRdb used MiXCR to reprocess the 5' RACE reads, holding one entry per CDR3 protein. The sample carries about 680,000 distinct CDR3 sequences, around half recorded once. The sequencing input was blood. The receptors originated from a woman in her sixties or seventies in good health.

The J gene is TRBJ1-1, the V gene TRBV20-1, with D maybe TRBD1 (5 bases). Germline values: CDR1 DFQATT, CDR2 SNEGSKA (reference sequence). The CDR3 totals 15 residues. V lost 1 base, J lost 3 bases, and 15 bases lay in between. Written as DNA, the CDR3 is TGCAGTGCTAGAGTGCCCACCCGGGGGGACACTGAAGCTTTCTTT. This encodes CSARVPTRGDTEAFF.

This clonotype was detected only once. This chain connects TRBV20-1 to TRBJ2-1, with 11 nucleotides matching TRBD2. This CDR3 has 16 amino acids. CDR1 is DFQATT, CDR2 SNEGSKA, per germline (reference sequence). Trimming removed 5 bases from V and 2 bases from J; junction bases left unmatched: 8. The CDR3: CSALLLAGGPYNEQFF. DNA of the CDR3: TGCAGTGCTCTTCTGCTAGCGGGAGGCCCCTACAATGAGCAGTTCTTC.

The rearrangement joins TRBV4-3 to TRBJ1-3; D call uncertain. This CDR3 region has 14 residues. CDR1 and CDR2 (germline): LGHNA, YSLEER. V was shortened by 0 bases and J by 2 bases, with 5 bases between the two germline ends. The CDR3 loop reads CASSQDHAGNTIYF. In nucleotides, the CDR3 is TGCGCCAGCAGCCAAGACCATGCTGGAAACACCATATATTTT.

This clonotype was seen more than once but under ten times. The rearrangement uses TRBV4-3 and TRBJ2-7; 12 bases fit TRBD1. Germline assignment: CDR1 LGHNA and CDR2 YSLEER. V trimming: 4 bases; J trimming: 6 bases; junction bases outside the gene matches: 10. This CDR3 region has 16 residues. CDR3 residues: CASSRNRDRGPSEQYF. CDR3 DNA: TGCGCCAGCAGCCGCAACCGGGACAGGGGGCCTAGCGAGCAGTACTTC.

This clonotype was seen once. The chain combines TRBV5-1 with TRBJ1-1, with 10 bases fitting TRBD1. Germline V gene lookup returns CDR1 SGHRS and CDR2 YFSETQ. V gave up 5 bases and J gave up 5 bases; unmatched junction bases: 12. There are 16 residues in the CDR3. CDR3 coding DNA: TGCGCCAGCAGACCCGGGACAGGGGATGCGGGGACTGAAGCTTTCTTT. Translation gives CASRPGTGDAGTEAFF.

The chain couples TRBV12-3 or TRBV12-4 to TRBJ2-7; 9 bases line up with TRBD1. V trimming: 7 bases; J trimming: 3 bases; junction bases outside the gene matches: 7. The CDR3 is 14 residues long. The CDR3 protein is CASTPTGGNYEQYF. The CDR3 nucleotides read TGTGCCAGCACCCCGACAGGGGGTAACTACGAGCAGTACTTC.

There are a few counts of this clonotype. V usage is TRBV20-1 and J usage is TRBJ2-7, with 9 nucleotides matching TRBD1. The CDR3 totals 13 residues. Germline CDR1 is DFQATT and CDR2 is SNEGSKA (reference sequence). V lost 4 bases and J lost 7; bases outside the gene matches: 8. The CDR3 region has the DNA TGCAGTGCTACGGGACAGGGCGCGAGGGAGCAGTACTTC. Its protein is CSATGQGAREQYF.

CDR3 in DNA: TGCAGTGCTACCCGGTCACCTAATCCCTACGAGCAGTACTTC. It encodes CSATRSPNPYEQYF. The gene calls are TRBV20-1 and TRBJ2-7; the D is unclear. CDR1 and CDR2 (germline): DFQATT, SNEGSKA (reference sequence). Trimming took off 4 bases at V and 2 bases at J, with 15 bases between the two ends. The CDR3 consists of 14 residues.

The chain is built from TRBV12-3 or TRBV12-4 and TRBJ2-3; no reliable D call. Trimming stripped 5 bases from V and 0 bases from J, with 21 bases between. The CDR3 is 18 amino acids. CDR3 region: CASSPRILWTVSTDTQYF. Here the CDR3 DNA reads TGTGCCAGCAGTCCCAGAATATTATGGACGGTCAGCACAGATACGCAGTATTTT.

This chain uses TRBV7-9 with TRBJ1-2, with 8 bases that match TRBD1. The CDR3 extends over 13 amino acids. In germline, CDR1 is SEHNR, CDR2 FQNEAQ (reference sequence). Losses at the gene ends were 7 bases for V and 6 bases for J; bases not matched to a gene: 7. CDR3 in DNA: TGTGCCAGCACGAGGCAGGGGGCCCATGGCTACACCTTC. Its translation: CASTRQGAHGYTF.

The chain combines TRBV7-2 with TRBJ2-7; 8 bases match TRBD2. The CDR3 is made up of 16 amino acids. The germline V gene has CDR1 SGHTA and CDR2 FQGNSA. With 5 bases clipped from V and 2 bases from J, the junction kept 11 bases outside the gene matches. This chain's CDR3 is CASSPPGGSTTYEQYF. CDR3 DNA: TGTGCCAGCAGCCCCCCGGGGGGGAGCACCACCTACGAGCAGTACTTC. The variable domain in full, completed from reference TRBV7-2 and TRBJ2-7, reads GAGVSQSPSNKVTEKGKDVELRCDPISGHTALYWYRQSLGQGLEFLIYFQGNSAPDKSGLPSDRFSAERTGGSVSTLTIQRTQQEDSAVYLCASSPPGGSTTYEQYFGPGTRLTVT.

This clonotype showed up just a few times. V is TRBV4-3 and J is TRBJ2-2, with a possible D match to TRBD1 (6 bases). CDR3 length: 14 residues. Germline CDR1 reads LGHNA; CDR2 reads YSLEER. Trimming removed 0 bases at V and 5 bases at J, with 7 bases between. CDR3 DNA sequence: TGCGCCAGCAGCCAAGAAACAGGGACCGGGGAGCTGTTTTTT. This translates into CASSQETGTGELFF.

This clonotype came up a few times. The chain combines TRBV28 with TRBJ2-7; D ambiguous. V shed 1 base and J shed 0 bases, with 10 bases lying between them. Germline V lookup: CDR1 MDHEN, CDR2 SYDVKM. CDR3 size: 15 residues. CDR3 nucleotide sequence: TGTGCCAGCAGTTTATCGCAGCTAGGCTCCTACGAGCAGTACTTC. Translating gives CASSLSQLGSYEQYF.

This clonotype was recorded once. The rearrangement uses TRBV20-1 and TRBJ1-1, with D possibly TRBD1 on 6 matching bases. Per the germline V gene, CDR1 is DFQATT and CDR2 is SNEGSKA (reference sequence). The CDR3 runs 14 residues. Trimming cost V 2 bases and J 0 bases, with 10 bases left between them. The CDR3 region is CSARSGQMNTEAFF. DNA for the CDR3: TGCAGTGCTAGATCCGGACAGATGAACACTGAAGCTTTCTTT.

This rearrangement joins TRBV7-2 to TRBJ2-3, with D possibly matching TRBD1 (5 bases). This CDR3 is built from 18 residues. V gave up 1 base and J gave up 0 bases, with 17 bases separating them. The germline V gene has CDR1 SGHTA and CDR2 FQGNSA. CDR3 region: CASSLVGPHLLSTDTQYF. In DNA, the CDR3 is TGTGCCAGCAGCTTAGTGGGGCCCCATCTCCTTAGCACAGATACGCAGTATTTT.

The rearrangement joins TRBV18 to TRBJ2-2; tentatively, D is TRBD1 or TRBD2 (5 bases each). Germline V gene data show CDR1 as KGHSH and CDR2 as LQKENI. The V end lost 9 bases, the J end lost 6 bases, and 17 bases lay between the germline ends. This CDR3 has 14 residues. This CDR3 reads CASQPVQGPGELFF. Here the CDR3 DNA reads TGTGCCAGTCAACCGGTTCAGGGACCCGGGGAGCTGTTTTTT.

This CDR3 is CASSLGGAGGAYGYTF. CDR3 DNA sequence: TGTGCCAGCAGCTTAGGGGGGGCAGGGGGCGCCTATGGCTACACCTTC. This chain connects TRBV7-2 to TRBJ1-2; 8 bases align to TRBD1. This CDR3 spans 16 amino acids. Per the germline V gene, CDR1 is SGHTA and CDR2 is FQGNSA. V shed 1 base, J shed 4 bases, and the junction held 8 bases outside the gene matches.

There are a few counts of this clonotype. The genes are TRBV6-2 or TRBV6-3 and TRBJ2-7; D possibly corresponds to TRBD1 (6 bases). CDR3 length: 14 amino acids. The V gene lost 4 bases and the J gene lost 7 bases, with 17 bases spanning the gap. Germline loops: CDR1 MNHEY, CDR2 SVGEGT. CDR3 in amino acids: CASSSMTGWEEQYF. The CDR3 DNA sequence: TGTGCCAGCAGTTCTATGACAGGATGGGAGGAGCAGTACTTC.

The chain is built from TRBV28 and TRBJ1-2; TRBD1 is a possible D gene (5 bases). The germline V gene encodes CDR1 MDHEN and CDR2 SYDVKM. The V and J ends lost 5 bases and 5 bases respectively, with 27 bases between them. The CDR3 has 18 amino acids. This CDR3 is CASSDPRDDYQSPYGYTF. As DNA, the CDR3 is TGTGCCAGCAGTGACCCAAGGGACGACTACCAATCCCCTTATGGCTACACCTTC.

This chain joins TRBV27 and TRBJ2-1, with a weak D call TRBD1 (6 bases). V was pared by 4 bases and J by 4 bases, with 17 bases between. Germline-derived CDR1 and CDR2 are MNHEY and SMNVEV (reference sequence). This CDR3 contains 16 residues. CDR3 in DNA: TGTGCCAGCAGTTCCCGGGACACCATCACTTACAATGAGCAGTTCTTC. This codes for CASSSRDTITYNEQFF.

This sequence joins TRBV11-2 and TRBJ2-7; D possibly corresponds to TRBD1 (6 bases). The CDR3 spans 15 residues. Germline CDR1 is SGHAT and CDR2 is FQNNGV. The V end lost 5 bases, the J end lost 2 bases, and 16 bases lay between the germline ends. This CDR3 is CASSAYRDAAYEQYF. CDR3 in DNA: TGTGCCAGCAGCGCCTACAGGGACGCAGCCTACGAGCAGTACTTC.

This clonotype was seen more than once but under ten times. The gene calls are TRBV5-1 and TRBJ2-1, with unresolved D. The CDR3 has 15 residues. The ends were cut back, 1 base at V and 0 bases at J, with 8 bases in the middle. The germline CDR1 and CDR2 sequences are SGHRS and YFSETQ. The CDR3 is CASSLKSTSYNEQFF. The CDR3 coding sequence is TGCGCCAGCAGCTTGAAAAGTACCTCCTACAATGAGCAGTTCTTC. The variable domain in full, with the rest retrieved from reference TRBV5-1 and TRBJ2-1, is KAGVTQTPRYLIKTRGQQVTLSCSPISGHRSVSWYQQTPGQGLQFLFEYFSETQRNKGNFPGRFSGRQFSNSRSEMNVSTLELGDSALYLCASSLKSTSYNEQFFGPGTRLTVL.

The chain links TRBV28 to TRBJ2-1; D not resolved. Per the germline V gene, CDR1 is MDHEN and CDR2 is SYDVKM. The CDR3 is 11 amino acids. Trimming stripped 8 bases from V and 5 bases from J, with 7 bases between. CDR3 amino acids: CASVSHNEQFF. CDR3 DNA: TGTGCCAGCGTCAGCCACAATGAGCAGTTCTTC.